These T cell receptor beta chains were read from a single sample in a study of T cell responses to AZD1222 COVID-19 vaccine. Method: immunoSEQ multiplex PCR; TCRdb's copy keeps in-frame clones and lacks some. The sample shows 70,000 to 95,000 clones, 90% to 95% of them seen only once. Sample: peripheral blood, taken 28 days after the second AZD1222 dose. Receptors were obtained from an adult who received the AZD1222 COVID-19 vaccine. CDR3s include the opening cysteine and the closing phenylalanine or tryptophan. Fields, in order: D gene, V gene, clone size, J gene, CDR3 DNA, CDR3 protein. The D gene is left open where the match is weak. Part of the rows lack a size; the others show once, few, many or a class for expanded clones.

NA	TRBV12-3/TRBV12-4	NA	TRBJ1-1	TGTGCCAGCAGTTTGGCACCGGCAGGGGCTTTCTTT	CASSLAPAGAFF
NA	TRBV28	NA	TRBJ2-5	TGTGCCAGCAGTATCGGGGGAGAGACCCAGTACTTC	CASSIGGETQYF
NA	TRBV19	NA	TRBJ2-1	TGTGCCAGTAGCACGGGACACTACAATGAGCAGTTCTTC	CASSTGHYNEQFF
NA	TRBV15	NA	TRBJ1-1	TGTGCCACCAGCAGAGATGTAGGGGTCGGGAACACTGAAGCTTTCTTT	CATSRDVGVGNTEAFF
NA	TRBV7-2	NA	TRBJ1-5	TGTGCCAGCAGCTTATGGGGCAGGGGTGAGACTCAGCCCCAGCATTTT	CASSLWGRGETQPQHF
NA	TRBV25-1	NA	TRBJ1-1	TGTGCCAGCCGACTACCCGGGAACACTGAAGCTTTCTTT	CASRLPGNTEAFF
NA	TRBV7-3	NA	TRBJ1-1	TGTGCCAGCAGCTTGTGGGAGAACACTGAAGCTTTCTTT	CASSLWENTEAFF
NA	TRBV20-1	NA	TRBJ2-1	TGCAGTGCTTCGGTTAATGAGCAGTTCTTC	CSASVNEQFF
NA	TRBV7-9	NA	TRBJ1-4	TGTGCCAGCAGCTTAGTACAGGTTGGAGAAAAACTGTTTTTT	CASSLVQVGEKLFF
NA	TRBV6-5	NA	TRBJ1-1	TGTGCCAGCAGTCGAACAGCCATGAACACTGAAGCTTTCTTT	CASSRTAMNTEAFF
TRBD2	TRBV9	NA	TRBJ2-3	TGTGCCAGCAGCTTAATAGCGGGGGGGCCTGCAGATACGCAGTATTTT	CASSLIAGGPADTQYF
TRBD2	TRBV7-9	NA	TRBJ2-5	TGTGCCAGCAGACCAGGACTAGCGGGGCAAGAGACCCAGTACTTC	CASRPGLAGQETQYF
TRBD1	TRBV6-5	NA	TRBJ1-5	TGTGCCAGCAGCAGGACAGGGAAAGGCAATCAGCCCCAGCATTTT	CASSRTGKGNQPQHF
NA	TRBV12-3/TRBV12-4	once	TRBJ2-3	TGTGCCAGCAGTCACTACAGAGGGGATACGCAGTATTTT	CASSHYRGDTQYF
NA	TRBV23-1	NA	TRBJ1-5	TGCGCCAGACGGGCTGGTCAGCCCCAGCATTTT	CARRAGQPQHF
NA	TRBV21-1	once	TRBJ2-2	TGTGCCAGCAGCAAACCGAGGACTAGCGGAATAGACACCGGGGAGCTGTTTTTT	CASSKPRTSGIDTGELFF
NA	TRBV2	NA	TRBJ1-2	TGTGCCAGCACGACAGGAGGCTACACCTTC	CASTTGGYTF
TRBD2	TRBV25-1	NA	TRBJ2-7	TGTGCCAGCAGTGATAAAGGACTAGCGGTGAACTACGAGCAGTACTTC	CASSDKGLAVNYEQYF
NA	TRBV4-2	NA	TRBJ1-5	TGTGCCAGCAGCCTCCGGTCCGGGGACTTTAGCAATCAGCCCCAGCATTTT	CASSLRSGDFSNQPQHF
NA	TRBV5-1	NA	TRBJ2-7	TGCGCCAGCAGCGATGGGGACACCACCTACGAGCAGTACTTC	CASSDGDTTYEQYF
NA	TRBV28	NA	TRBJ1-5	TGTGCCAGCAGGACCGAGCCAGGACAGAGAAATCAGCCCCAGCATTTT	CASRTEPGQRNQPQHF
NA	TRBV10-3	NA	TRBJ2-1	TGTGCCACCGACGGATACAATGAGCAGTTCTTC	CATDGYNEQFF
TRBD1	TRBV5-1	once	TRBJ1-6	TGCGCCAGCAGCCCCGCGGACAGGCGTAATTCACCCCTCCACTTT	CASSPADRRNSPLHF
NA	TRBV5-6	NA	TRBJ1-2	TGTGCCAGCAGCTTGCCAGGGACCAACTATGGCTACACCTTC	CASSLPGTNYGYTF
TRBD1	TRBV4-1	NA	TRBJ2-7	TGCGCCAGCAGCCAAGGTCGGGGGACAGGGTCCTACGAGCAGTACTTC	CASSQGRGTGSYEQYF
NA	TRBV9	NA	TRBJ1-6	TGTGCCAGCAGCGTAGTTCCCGGGGGGAATTCACCCCTCCACTTT	CASSVVPGGNSPLHF
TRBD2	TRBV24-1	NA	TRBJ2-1	TGTGCCACCCTAGAGATACCGGGAGGGACCTACAATGAGCAGTTCTTC	CATLEIPGGTYNEQFF
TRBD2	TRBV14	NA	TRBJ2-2	TGTGCCAGCAGCAAAGGACTAGCGGGAGATGTGGCTGGGGAGCTGTTTTTT	CASSKGLAGDVAGELFF
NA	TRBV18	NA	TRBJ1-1	TGTGCCAGCTCACCCCAAGAGCGGGGGAACACTGAAGCTTTCTTT	CASSPQERGNTEAFF
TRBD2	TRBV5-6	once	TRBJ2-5	TGTGCCAGCAGCCAAGGGACTAGCGGGAGAGGGTTAAAGACCCAGTACTTC	CASSQGTSGRGLKTQYF
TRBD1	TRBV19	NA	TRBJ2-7	TGTGCCAGTAGTATTGCAGGGACAGGCTCCTACGAGCAGTACTTC	CASSIAGTGSYEQYF
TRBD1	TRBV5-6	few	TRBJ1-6	TGTGCCAGCAGCAGGACAGGGGGCGAGGCACCCCTCCACTTT	CASSRTGGEAPLHF
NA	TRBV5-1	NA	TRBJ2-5	TGCGCCAGCAGCTTGGTACCTAGCGCCGAGACCCAGTACTTC	CASSLVPSAETQYF
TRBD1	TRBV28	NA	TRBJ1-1	TGTGCCAGCAGTAATGACAGGGGAGGCACTGAAGCTTTCTTT	CASSNDRGGTEAFF
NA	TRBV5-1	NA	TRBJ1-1	TGCGCCAGCAGCGAGGACGAGTACACTGAAGCTTTCTTT	CASSEDEYTEAFF
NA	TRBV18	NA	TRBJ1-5	TGTGCCAGCTCACCCAGGCAGAGCAATCAGCCCCAGCATTTT	CASSPRQSNQPQHF
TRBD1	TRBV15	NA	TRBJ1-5	TGTGCCACCAGCAACAGGGGGATGGGCAATCAGCCCCAGCATTTT	CATSNRGMGNQPQHF
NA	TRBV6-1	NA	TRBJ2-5	TGTGCCAGCAGTGAAGATTGGGGATCACGGGAGACCCAGTACTTC	CASSEDWGSRETQYF
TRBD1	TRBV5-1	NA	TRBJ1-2	TGCGCCAGCAGTCGAGACAGGGGGGGAAATGGCTACACCTTC	CASSRDRGGNGYTF
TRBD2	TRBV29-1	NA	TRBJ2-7	TGCAGCGTTGTGATAAGCCGGGAGGGCGAGCAGTACTTC	CSVVISREGEQYF
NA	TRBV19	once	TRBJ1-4	TGTGCCAGTAGTAAACCCCCGAGGGAAAAACTGTTTTTT	CASSKPPREKLFF
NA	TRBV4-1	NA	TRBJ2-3	TGCGCCAGCAGCCAACACACAGATACGCAGTATTTT	CASSQHTDTQYF
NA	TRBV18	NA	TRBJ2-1	TGTGCCAGCTCACTCACAGCCTACAATGAGCAGTTCTTC	CASSLTAYNEQFF
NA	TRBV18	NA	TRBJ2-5	TGTGCCAGCTCACCACCGACAAGACAAGAGACCCAGTACTTC	CASSPPTRQETQYF
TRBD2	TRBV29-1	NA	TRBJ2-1	TGCAGCGCTCGACTAGCGGTGAAATCCTACAATGAGCAGTTCTTC	CSARLAVKSYNEQFF
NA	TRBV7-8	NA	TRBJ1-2	TGTGCCAGCAGCTCAGCTGACTCCTATGGCTACACCTTC	CASSSADSYGYTF
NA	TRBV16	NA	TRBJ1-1	TGTGCCAGCAGCCAATTTGGGGGCACTGAAGCTTTCTTT	CASSQFGGTEAFF
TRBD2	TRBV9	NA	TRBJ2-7	TGTGCCAGCAGTTCCATCGGGGGGTCGTACGAGCAGTACTTC	CASSSIGGSYEQYF
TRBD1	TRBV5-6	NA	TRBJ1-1	TGTGCCAGCAGCTTTACACGACCCAGGGGGCGGACTGAAGCTTTCTTT	CASSFTRPRGRTEAFF
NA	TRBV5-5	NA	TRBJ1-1	TGTGCCAGCAGCTTTGGGTACCAGGTGGGGATGGCTTTCTTT	CASSFGYQVGMAFF
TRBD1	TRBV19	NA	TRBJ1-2	TGTGCCAGTAGTATACCGGGACAGGGGGGTTTGGTCTATGGCTACACCTTC	CASSIPGQGGLVYGYTF